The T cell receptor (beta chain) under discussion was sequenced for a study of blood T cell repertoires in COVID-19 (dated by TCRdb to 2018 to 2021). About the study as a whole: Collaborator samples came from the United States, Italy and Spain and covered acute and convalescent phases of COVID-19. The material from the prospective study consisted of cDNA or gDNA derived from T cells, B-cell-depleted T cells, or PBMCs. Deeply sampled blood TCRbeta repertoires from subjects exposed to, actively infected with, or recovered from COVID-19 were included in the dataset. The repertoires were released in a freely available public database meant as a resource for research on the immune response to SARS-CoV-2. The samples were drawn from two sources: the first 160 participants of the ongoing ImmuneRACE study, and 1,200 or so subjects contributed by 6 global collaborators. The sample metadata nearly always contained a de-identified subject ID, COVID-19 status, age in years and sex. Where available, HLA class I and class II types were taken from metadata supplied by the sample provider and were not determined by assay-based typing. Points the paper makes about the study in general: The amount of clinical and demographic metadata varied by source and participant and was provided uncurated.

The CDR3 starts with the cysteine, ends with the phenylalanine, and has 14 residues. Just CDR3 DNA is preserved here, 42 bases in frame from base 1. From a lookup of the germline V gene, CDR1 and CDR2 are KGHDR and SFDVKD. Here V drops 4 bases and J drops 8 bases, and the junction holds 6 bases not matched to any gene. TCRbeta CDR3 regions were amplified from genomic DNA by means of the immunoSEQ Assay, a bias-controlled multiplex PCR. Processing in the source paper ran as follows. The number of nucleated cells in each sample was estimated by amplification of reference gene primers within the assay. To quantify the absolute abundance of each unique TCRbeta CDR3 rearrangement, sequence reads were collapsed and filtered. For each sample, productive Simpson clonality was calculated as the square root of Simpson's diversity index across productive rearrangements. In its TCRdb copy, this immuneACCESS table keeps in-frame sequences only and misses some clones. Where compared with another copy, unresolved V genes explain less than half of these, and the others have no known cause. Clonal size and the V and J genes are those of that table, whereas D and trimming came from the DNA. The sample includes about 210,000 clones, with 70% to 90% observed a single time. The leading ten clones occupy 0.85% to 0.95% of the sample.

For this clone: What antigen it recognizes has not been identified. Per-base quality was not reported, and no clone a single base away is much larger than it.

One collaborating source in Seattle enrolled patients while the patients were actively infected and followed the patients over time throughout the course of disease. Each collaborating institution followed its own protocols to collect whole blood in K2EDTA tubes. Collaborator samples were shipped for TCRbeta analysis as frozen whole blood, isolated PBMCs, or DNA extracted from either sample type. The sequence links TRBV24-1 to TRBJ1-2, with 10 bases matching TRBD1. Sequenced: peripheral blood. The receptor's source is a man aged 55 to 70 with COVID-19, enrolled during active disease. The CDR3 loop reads CATSEPGQGRGYTF. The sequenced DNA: TGTGCCACCAGTGAACCGGGACAGGGGAGAGGCTACACCTTC.